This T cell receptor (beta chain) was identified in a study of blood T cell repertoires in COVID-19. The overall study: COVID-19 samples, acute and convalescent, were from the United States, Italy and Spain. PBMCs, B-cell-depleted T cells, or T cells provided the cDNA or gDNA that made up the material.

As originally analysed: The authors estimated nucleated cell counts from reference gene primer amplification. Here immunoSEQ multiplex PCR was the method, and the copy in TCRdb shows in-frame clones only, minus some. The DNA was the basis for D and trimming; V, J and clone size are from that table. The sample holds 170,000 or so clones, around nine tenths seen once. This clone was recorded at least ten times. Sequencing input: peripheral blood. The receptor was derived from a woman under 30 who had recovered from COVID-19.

The CDR3 DNA is TGTGCCAGCAGCGTGAGTGGGGCCAACGTCCTGACTTTC. Translation gives CASSVSGANVLTF. The chain combines TRBV9 with TRBJ2-6; D gene uncertain. This CDR3 contains 13 residues. The germline gives CDR1 SGDLS, CDR2 YYNGEE. V was shortened by 2 bases and J by 3 bases, with 3 bases between the two germline ends.